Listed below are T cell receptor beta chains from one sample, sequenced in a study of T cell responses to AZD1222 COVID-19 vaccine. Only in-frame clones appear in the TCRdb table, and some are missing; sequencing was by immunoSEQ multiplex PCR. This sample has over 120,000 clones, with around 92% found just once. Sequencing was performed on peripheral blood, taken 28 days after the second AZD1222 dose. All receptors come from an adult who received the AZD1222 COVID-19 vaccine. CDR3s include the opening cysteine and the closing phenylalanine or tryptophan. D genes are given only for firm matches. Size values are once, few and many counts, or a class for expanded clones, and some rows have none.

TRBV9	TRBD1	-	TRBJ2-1	TGTGCCAGCAGCGTACTAGCTCCAGGGGGCAATGAGCAGTTCTTC	CASSVLAPGGNEQFF
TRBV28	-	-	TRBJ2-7	TGTGCCAGCAGTTTAGCAGGGTTAAGGGCCTACGAGCAGTACTTC	CASSLAGLRAYEQYF
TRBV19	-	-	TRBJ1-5	TGTGCCAGTAGTACGGACCGAAATCAGCCCCAGCATTTT	CASSTDRNQPQHF
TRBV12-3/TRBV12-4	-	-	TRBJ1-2	TGTGCCAGCAGTAGCGGGCCCCGACACGGCTACACCTTC	CASSSGPRHGYTF
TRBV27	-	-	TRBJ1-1	TGTGCCAGCAGACGGACCGGGACATTTGCCATGAACACTGAAGCTTTCTTT	CASRRTGTFAMNTEAFF
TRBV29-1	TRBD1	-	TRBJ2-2	TGCAGCGTGGGACAGGGGGACACCGGGGAGCTGTTTTTT	CSVGQGDTGELFF
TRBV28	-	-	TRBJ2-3	TGTGCCAGCAGCAATGGCGGAAGCACAGATACGCAGTATTTT	CASSNGGSTDTQYF
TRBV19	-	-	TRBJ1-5	TGTGCCAGTCGTCGGAGCAATCAGCCCCAGCATTTT	CASRRSNQPQHF
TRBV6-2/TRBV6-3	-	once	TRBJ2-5	TGTGCCAGCAGTTACATAGTGAGCGACCAAGAGACCCAGTACTTC	CASSYIVSDQETQYF
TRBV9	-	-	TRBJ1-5	TGTGCCAGCAGCGTAGAGGAGGGTCAGCCCCAGCATTTT	CASSVEEGQPQHF
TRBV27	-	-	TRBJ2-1	TGTGCCAGCAGTTCCCATCTGGGAGCCGACATCAATGAGCAGTTCTTC	CASSSHLGADINEQFF
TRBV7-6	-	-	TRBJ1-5	TGTGCCAGCAGCTTAGATGAGGGTAGCAATCAGCCCCAGCATTTT	CASSLDEGSNQPQHF
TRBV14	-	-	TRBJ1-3	TGTGCCAGCAGCCAAGCGGGAAACACCATATATTTT	CASSQAGNTIYF
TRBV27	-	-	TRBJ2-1	TGTGCCAGCAGTCTCATCTCCACAAGCGGGCACAATGAGCAGTTCTTC	CASSLISTSGHNEQFF
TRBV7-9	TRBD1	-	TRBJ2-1	TGTGCCAGCAGCCCCCCCCGGGACAGTAACTACAATGAGCAGTTCTTC	CASSPPRDSNYNEQFF
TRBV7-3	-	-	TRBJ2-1	TGTGCCAGCAGCTCCCAATCGGCCTCCTACAATGAGCAGTTCTTC	CASSSQSASYNEQFF
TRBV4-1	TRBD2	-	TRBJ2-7	TGCGCCAGCAGCCAAGTTAGCGGGAGGTCCTACGAGCAGTACTTC	CASSQVSGRSYEQYF
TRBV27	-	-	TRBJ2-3	TGTGCCAGCAGTTTATCGCTCCGGGAGTTGCTTGATACGCAGTATTTT	CASSLSLRELLDTQYF
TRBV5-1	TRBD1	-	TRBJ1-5	TGCGCCAGCACCTTGACAGGGGAAGGCAATCAGCCCCAGCATTTT	CASTLTGEGNQPQHF
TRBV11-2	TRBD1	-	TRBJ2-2	TGTGCCAGCAGCGGACGAGGGGGCGCGAAGAACACCGGGGAGCTGTTTTTT	CASSGRGGAKNTGELFF
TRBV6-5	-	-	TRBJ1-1	TGTGCCAGCAGTCGACGGACGGTAAACACTGAAGCTTTCTTT	CASSRRTVNTEAFF
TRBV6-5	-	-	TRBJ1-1	TGTGCCAGCAGTTACGTCAGGGTCGGAGCTTTCTTT	CASSYVRVGAFF
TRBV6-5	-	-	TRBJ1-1	TGTGCCAGCAGTTACTCGGCCGCGGGGAATGAAGCTTTCTTT	CASSYSAAGNEAFF
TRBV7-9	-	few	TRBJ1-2	TGTGCCAGCAGCTTGGGACACCAGGACTATGGCTACACCTTC	CASSLGHQDYGYTF
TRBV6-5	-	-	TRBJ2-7	TGTGCCAACAAGGGTGAGCGGTATGGCCTACGAGGGCAGTACTTC	CANKGERYGLRGQYF
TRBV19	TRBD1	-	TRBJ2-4	TGTGCCAGTAGGGTGACAGGGGGTGGAAACATTCAGTACTTC	CASRVTGGGNIQYF
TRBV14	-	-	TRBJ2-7	TGTGCCAGCAGCCGACGTAGGCGGGTTGGGATCTACGAGCAGTACTTC	CASSRRRRVGIYEQYF
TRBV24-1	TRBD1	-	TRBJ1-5	TGTGCCACCAGTGAGGGTTACCGGGGACAGGAGGACATCTTTAATCAGCCCCAGCATTTT	CATSEGYRGQEDIFNQPQHF
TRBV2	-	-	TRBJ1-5	TGTGCCAGCAGGAGTAGCAATCAGCCCCAGCATTTT	CASRSSNQPQHF
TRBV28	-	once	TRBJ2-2	TGTGCCAGCAGGCCAACTAGGGGCGGGGAGCTGTTTTTT	CASRPTRGGELFF
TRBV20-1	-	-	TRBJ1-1	TGCAGTGCTAGTCAGAACAGGCGAGGGACTGAAGCTTTCTTT	CSASQNRRGTEAFF
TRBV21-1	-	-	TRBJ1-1	TGTGCCAGCAGCACTTGGGGGGACCGGGGGCGGATTCACACTGAAGCTTTCTTT	CASSTWGDRGRIHTEAFF
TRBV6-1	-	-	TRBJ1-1	TGTGCCAGCAGTGAGGCGGAGAACACTGAAGCTTTCTTT	CASSEAENTEAFF
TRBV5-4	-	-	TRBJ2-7	TGTGCCAGCAGCTTGGCGGGACAAATCCACGAGCAGTACTTC	CASSLAGQIHEQYF
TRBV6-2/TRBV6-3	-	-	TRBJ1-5	TGTGCCAGCAGTTTTGACAGCGACCAGCCCCAGCATTTT	CASSFDSDQPQHF
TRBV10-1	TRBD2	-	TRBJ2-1	TGCGCCAGCGCCACCACCTCCGGGACTAGCAACAATGAGCAGTTCTTC	CASATTSGTSNNEQFF
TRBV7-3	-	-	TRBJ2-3	TGTGCCAGCAGCTTAACTTTCGACAGGTTTACAGATACGCAGTATTTT	CASSLTFDRFTDTQYF
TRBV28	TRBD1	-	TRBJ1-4	TGTGCCAGTTGGGACAGCGTTAATGAAAAACTGTTTTTT	CASWDSVNEKLFF
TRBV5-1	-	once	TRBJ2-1	TGCGCCAGCAGCTTGGGTCAGCTTTACAATGAGCAGTTCTTC	CASSLGQLYNEQFF
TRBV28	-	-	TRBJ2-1	TGTGCCAGCAGTTTATTCCCCGGAGGGGAGCAGTTCTTC	CASSLFPGGEQFF
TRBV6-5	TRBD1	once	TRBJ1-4	TGTGCCAGCAGTTACAGACAGGGCGGGTGGGGAAAACTGTTTTTT	CASSYRQGGWGKLFF
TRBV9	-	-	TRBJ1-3	TGTGCCAGCAGCGCCGCAGGAAACACCATATATTTT	CASSAAGNTIYF